Described below is a single T cell receptor (beta chain) sequence and its context. The antigen is undetermined. The source of the sample is a study of post-analysis software for immune sequencing data. Study summary: Relapsing-remitting, secondary progressive and progressive-relapsing forms made up the multiple sclerosis disease courses. Study-level results: Elevated frequency relative to controls characterized several TRBV segments in patients, TRBV5-6, TRBV5-1 and TRBV20-1 among them.

The TCR beta cDNA libraries carried unique molecular identifiers. Each CDR3 protein gets one entry after TCRdb re-called the PCR reads with MiXCR. The table lists more than 450,000 distinct CDR3 sequences, 34% of them singletons. The trim removed 7 bases at V and 5 bases at J, leaving 8 bases unmatched. Germline CDR1 is MNHEY and CDR2 is SMNVEV (reference sequence). This CDR3 is built from 14 residues. Sequenced material: blood. J is TRBJ2-3 and V is TRBV27, with 8 bases that match TRBD2. The clonotype was recovered from a girl younger than 18 with multiple sclerosis. In DNA, the CDR3 is TGTGCCAGCACTCAGCGGGGGCGGGAAGATACGCAGTATTTT. Residues: CASTQRGREDTQYF.